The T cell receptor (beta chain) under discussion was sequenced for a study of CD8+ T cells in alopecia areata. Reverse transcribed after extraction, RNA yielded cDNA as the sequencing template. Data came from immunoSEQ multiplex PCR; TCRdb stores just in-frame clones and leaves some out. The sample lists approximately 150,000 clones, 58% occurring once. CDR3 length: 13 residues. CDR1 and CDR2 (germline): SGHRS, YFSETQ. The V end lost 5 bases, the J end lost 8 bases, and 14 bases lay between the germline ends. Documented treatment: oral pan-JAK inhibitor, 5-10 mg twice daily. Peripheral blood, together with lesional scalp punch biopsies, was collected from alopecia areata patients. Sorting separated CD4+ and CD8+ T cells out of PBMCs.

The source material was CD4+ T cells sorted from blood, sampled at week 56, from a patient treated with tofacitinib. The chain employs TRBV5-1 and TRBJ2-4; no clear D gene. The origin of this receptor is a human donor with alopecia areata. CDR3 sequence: CASSWKPTDIQYF. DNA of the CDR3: TGCGCCAGCAGTTGGAAGCCAACGGACATTCAGTACTTC.